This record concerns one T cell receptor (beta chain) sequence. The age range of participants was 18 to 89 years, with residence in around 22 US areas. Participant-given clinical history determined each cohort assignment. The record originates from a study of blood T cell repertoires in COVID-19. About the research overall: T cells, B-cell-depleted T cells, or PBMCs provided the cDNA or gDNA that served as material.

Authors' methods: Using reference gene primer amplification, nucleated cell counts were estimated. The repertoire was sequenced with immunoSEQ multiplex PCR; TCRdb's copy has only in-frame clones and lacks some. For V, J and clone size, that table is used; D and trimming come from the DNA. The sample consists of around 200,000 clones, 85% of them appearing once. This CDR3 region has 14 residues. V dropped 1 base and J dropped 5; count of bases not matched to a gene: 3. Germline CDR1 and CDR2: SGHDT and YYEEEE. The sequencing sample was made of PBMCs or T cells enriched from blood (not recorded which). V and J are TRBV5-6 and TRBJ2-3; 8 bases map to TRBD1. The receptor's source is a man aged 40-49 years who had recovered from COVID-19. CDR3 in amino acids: CASSLFRGQDTQYF. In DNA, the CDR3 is TGTGCCAGCAGCTTGTTCAGGGGGCAAGATACGCAGTATTTT.